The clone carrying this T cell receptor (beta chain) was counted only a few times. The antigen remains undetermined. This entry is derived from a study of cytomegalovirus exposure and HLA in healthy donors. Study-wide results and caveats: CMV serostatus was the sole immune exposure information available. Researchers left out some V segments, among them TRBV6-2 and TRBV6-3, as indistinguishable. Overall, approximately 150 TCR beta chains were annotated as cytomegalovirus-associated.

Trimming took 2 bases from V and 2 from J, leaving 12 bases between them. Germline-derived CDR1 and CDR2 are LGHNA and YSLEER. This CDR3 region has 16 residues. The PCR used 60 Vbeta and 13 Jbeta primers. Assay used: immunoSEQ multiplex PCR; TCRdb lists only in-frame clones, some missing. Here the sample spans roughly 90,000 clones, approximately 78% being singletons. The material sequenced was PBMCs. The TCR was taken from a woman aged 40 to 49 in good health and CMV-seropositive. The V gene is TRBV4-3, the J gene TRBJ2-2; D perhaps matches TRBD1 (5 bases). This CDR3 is CASSQQRGFNTGELFF. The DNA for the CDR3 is TGCGCCAGCAGCCAACAAAGGGGATTTAACACCGGGGAGCTGTTTTTT.